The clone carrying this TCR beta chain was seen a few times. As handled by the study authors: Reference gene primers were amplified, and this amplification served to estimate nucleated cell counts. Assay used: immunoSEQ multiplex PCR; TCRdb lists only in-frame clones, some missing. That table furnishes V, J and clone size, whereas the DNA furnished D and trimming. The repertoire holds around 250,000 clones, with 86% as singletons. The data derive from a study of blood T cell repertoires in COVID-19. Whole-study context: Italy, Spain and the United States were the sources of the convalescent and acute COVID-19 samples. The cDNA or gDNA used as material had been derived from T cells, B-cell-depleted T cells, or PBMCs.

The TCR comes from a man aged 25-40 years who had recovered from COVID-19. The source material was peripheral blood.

CDR3: CASTPGYPRGQPQHF. CDR3 nucleotides: TGTGCCAGTACCCCGGGGTACCCTCGGGGTCAGCCCCAGCATTTT. The chain carries TRBV19 and TRBJ1-5; D gene ambiguous. Trimming took 7 bases from V and 6 from J, leaving 19 bases between them. CDR1 LNHDA and CDR2 SQIVND come from the germline V gene (reference sequence). This CDR3 is 15 amino acids long.